A single T cell receptor (beta chain) is shown here with its context. Its target is not known. The ends lost 5 bases at V and 5 bases at J; junction bases unmatched: 12. The CDR3 covers 16 residues. Germline CDR1 reads LNHDA; CDR2 reads SQIVND (reference sequence). A v3.0 immunoSEQ assay was performed at survey level. TCRdb keeps only in-frame clones here, not all; method: immunoSEQ multiplex PCR. Here the sample spans some 40,000 clones, roughly 93% being singletons. The sample comes from a study of long-term antiretroviral therapy in people with HIV. Study results and limitations: Post-ART diversity increased but stayed below transplant donor controls. Whichever time point was examined, clones expanded before ART dominated the repertoire. There were no data on ART adherence, viral resistance or therapy changes, a gap that limits inferences about post-ART repertoire changes.

Samples held about 0.9-11 million cryopreserved PBMC, and DNA extraction followed. The material sequenced was unsorted PBMCs, taken 9.2 years after starting antiretroviral therapy. This chain links TRBV19 with TRBJ2-3; 8 bases agree with TRBD2. The clonotype was recovered from a man in his thirties or forties with HIV. The CDR3, as DNA: TGTGCCAGTAGTCCCTTCGGCGGGGGGCCCCAAGATACGCAGTATTTT. Translated, it gives CASSPFGGGPQDTQYF.